This T cell receptor (beta chain) was sequenced for a study of control samples from healthy donors and cancer patients. Clones were sequenced by immunoSEQ multiplex PCR, and TCRdb holds only the in-frame ones, with some missing. The sample consists of 260,000 or so clones, around 80% of them appearing once. V lost 5 bases and J 6 bases, leaving 8 bases between the germline ends. Per the germline V gene, CDR1 is SNHLY and CDR2 is FYNNEI. The CDR3 spans 13 residues. The chain couples TRBV2 to TRBJ1-6; tentatively, D is TRBD1 (5 bases). Material: PBMCs. The clonotype originates from a woman aged 55-75 years with lung cancer. CDR3 region: CASSPTVNSPLHF. As DNA, the CDR3 is TGTGCCAGCAGTCCGACAGTTAATTCACCCCTCCACTTT.